The subject of this entry is one T cell receptor (beta chain). The data belong to a study of blood T cell repertoires in COVID-19. Study as a whole: Both acute and convalescent COVID-19 samples were obtained from the United States, Italy and Spain. PBMCs, B-cell-depleted T cells, or T cells were the source of the cDNA or gDNA that made up the material.

In the authors' methods: Estimates of nucleated cell counts were drawn from the amplification of reference gene primers. The protocol was immunoSEQ multiplex PCR, while the TCRdb copy is restricted to in-frame clones and leaves out a portion. V and J calls and clone size are copied from that table; D and trimming were computed from the DNA. The data hold 100,000 to 150,000 clones, with roughly 72% observed a single time. This CDR3 region has 13 residues. The germline gives CDR1 SQVTM, CDR2 ANQGSEA. V gave up 4 bases and J gave up 3 bases, with 12 bases separating them. The chain employs TRBV29-1 and TRBJ1-2; possible D gene TRBD1, 6 bases. Material for sequencing was peripheral blood. The receptor comes from a man aged 55 to 70 with acute or convalescent COVID-19. CDR3 sequence reads: CSVAVQGHYGYTF. The CDR3 DNA follows: TGCAGCGTTGCCGTACAGGGCCACTATGGCTACACCTTC.